This T cell receptor beta chain was retrieved from a study of blood T cells in healthy people across ages. Germline V CDR1 and CDR2: SGHVT, SQSDAQ. The CDR3 loop spans 15 amino acids. Trimming removed 3 bases from V and 4 bases from J; junction bases left unmatched: 5. In its sample, this clonotype was seen a few times. The antigen is unknown. Donor samples were obtained from healthy Caucasian individuals from Russia, aged about 6 to 90. Study-wide results and caveats: Strong correlation linked observed beta diversity and percent naive T cells.

A sample-barcoded 5' primer and a J-beta primer mix were used in a second PCR of about 6 to 11 cycles. Each cDNA was tagged by a template-switch adaptor containing 12 random nucleotides. TCRdb redid the calling of the 5' RACE reads with MiXCR, one entry per CDR3 protein. Of 1 million to 1.2 million distinct CDR3 sequences listed, less than 45% were seen once; the top ten hold about an eighth. Sequencing was carried out using blood. The chain recombines TRBV7-4 with TRBJ1-5, with 8 bases aligning to TRBD1. This clonotype originated in a young man in good health. The CDR3 sequence: CASSFLDRDNQPQHF. The CDR3 nucleotides read TGTGCCAGCAGCTTTCTGGACAGGGATAATCAGCCCCAGCATTTT.